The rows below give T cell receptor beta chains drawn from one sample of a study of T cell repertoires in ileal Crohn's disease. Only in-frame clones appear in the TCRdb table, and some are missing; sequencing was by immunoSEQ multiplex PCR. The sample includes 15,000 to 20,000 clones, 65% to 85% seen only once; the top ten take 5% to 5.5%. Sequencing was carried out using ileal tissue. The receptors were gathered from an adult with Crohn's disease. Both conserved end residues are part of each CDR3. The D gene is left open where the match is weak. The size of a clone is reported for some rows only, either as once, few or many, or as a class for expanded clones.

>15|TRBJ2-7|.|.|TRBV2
TGTGCCAGCAGTGAAATCAGGGGCGAGTCGGGAGAGCAGTACTTC
CASSEIRGESGEQYF
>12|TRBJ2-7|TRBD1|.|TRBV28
TGTGCCAGCACCCCGGGACAGGATTCGCAGTACTTC
CASTPGQDSQYF
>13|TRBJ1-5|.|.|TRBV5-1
TGCGCCAGCAGCTTGGGGGACTTTCAGCCCCAGCATTTT
CASSLGDFQPQHF
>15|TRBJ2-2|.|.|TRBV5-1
TGCGCCAGCAGCGCAGCCGGGAAGAACACCGGGGAGCTGTTTTTT
CASSAAGKNTGELFF
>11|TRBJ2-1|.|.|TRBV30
TGTGCCTGGAGTGTACAAGGAGCCCCGTTCTTC
CAWSVQGAPFF
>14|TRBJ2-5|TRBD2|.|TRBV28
TGTGCCAGCAGTTTCCTAGCGGCCCAAGAGACCCAGTACTTC
CASSFLAAQETQYF
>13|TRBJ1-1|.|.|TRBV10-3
TGTGCCATAGCTCCCAGGGCCGACACTGAAGCTTTCTTT
CAIAPRADTEAFF
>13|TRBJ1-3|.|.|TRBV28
TGTGCCAGCAGAGGGGCTGCTGGAAACACCATATATTTT
CASRGAAGNTIYF
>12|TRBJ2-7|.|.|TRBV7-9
TGTGCCAGCAGCCGGACAGATTACGAGCAGTACTTC
CASSRTDYEQYF
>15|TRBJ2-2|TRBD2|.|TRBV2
TGTGCCAGCAGATTAGCGGGGGGGCTTACCGGGGAGCTGTTTTTT
CASRLAGGLTGELFF
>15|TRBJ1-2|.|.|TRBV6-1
TGTGCCAGCATCCCAAGGGTGACAGGAAACTATGGCTACACCTTC
CASIPRVTGNYGYTF
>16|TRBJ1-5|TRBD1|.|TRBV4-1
TGCGCCAGCAGCCAGCTTGCGGACAGGGTCAGTCAGCCCCAGCATTTT
CASSQLADRVSQPQHF
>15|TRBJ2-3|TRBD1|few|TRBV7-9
TGTGCCAGCAGCTTAGCGGACAGGGTCACAGATACGCAGTATTTT
CASSLADRVTDTQYF
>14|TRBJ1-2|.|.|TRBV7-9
TGTGCCAGCAGCTTAGCAGCGTCCCAATATGGCTACACCTTC
CASSLAASQYGYTF
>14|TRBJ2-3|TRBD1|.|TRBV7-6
TGTGCCAGCAGCGGGACAGGGGGCCTAGATACGCAGTATTTT
CASSGTGGLDTQYF
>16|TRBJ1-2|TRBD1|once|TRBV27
TGTGCCAGCAGCATGACGGGACTCCCGACAGGGTATGGCTACACCTTC
CASSMTGLPTGYGYTF
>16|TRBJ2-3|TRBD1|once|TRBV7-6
TGTGCCAGCAGCGCGACCGGGACAGCCCGCACAGATACGCAGTATTTT
CASSATGTARTDTQYF
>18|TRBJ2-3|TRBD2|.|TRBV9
TGTGCCAGCAGCGTAGAGATTGGGGGACTAGCTTATACAGATACGCAGTATTTT
CASSVEIGGLAYTDTQYF
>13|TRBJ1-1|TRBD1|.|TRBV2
TGTGCCAGCAGTGGGACAGGGGGCACTGAAGCTTTCTTT
CASSGTGGTEAFF
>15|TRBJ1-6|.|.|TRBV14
TGTGCCAGCAGCCCTGGGCCGTCCTATAATTCACCCCTCCACTTT
CASSPGPSYNSPLHF
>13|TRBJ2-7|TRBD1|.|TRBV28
TGTGCCAGCAGTTACGGACAGGGCTACGAGCAGTACTTC
CASSYGQGYEQYF
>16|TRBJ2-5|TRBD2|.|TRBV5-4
TGTGCCAGCAGCTTGGCCGGGTCGGGGGGGCAAAAGACCCAGTACTTC
CASSLAGSGGQKTQYF
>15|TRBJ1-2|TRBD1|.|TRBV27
TGTGCCAGCAGCAACCAGGACAGGGGGATACGAGGCTACACCTTC
CASSNQDRGIRGYTF
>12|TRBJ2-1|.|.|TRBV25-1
TGTGCCAGCAGGGAGGAGGTCAATGAGCAGTTCTTC
CASREEVNEQFF
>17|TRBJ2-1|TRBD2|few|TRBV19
TGTGCCAGTAGTATAGAGGCGGCTAGCGGGTCCTACAATGAGCAGTTCTTC
CASSIEAASGSYNEQFF
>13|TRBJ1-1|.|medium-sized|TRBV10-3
TGTGCCATCAGTGGTCAAGCGAACACTGAAGCTTTCTTT
CAISGQANTEAFF
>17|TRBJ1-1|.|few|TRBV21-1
TGTGCCAGCAGCAAAAGGACAGGGGGCGTGGGGTTCACTGAAGCTTTCTTT
CASSKRTGGVGFTEAFF
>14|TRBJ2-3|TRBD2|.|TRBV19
TGTGCCAGTAGTATAGGACTAGCGCCAGATACGCAGTATTTT
CASSIGLAPDTQYF
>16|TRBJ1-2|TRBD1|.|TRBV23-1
TGCGCCAGCAGTCAATTGACAGGGGATAGGAACTATGGCTACACCTTC
CASSQLTGDRNYGYTF
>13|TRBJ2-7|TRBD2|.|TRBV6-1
TGTGCCAGCACTAAGGTAGCGGGGGACGAGCAGTACTTC
CASTKVAGDEQYF
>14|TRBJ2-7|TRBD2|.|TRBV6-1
TGTGCCAGCAGTGAACGGGAGGGCCCCTACGAGCAGTACTTC
CASSEREGPYEQYF
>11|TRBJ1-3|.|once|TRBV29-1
TGCAGCGTTGATAGTGGAAACACCATATATTTT
CSVDSGNTIYF
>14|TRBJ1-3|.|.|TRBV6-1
TGTGCCAGCAGTGAATATGGCAGGCCGAACACCATATATTTT
CASSEYGRPNTIYF
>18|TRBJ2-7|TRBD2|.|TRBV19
TGTGCCAGTAGTATTGGGGTGGGGACTAGCACCGGCTCCTACGAGCAGTACTTC
CASSIGVGTSTGSYEQYF
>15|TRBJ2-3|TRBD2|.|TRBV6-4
TGTGCCAGCAGTGGCGGGAGGGCTAGCACAGATACGCAGTATTTT
CASSGGRASTDTQYF
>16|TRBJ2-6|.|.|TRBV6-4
TGTGCCAGCAGTGACTCGCGGGCCTCTGGGGCCAACGTCCTGACTTTC
CASSDSRASGANVLTF
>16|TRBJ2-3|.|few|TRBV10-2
TGCGCCAGCAGTCTCCGGGACTGGACTAGCACAGATACGCAGTATTTT
CASSLRDWTSTDTQYF
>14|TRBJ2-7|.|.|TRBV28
TGTGCCAGCAGGGGTGACAGGTTGACCTACGAGCAGTACTTC
CASRGDRLTYEQYF
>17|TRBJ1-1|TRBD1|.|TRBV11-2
TGTGCCAGCAGCTTAACCACCCAGGGGGCTCTGAACACTGAAGCTTTCTTT
CASSLTTQGALNTEAFF
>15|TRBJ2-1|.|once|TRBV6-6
TGTGCCAGCCTTGAGGGTTTCGGGTCCTACAATGAGCAGTTCTTC
CASLEGFGSYNEQFF
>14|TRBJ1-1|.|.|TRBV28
TGTGCCAGCAGTTTAGATCTACTTTCGACTGAAGCTTTCTTT
CASSLDLLSTEAFF
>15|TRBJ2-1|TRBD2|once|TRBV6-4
TGTGCCAGCAGCGTACTAGCGGGAGAGGACAATGAGCAGTTCTTC
CASSVLAGEDNEQFF
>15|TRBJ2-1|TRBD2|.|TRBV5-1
TGCGCCAGCAGGGCTCCGGGACTAGCGGGCAATGAGCAGTTCTTC
CASRAPGLAGNEQFF
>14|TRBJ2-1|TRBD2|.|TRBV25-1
TGTGCCAGCAGTGAATGGGAGGGCTACAATGAGCAGTTCTTC
CASSEWEGYNEQFF
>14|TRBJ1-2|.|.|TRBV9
TGTGCCAGCAAACGGGACACCGCTAACTATGGCTACACCTTC
CASKRDTANYGYTF
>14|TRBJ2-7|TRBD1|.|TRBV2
TGTGCCAGCAGGTGGACAGGTCCAGTCTACGAGCAGTACTTC
CASRWTGPVYEQYF
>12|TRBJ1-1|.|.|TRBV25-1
TGTGCCAGCAGACAGGGTTTGGCTGAAGCTTTCTTT
CASRQGLAEAFF
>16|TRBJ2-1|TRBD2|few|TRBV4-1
TGCGCCAGCAGCCAAGGTCTTAGCGGGAGTTACAATGAGCAGTTCTTC
CASSQGLSGSYNEQFF
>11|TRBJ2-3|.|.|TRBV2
TGTGCCAGCAGTGACCGGTATACGCAGTATTTT
CASSDRYTQYF
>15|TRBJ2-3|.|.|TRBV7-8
TGTGCCAGCAGCCAACTAGTTCGCGGCACAGATACGCAGTATTTT
CASSQLVRGTDTQYF
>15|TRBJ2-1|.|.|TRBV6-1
TGTGCCAGCAGGTTGGACAGAAGCTCCTACAATGAGCAGTTCTTC
CASRLDRSSYNEQFF
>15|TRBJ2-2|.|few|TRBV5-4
TGTGCCAGCAGATCCTTCCGGGGGAACACCGGGGAGCTGTTTTTT
CASRSFRGNTGELFF
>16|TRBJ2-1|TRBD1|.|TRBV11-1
TGTGCCAGCAGCCTAGGCCGGGACAGAGCCTACAATGAGCAGTTCTTC
CASSLGRDRAYNEQFF
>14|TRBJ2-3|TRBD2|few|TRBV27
TGTGCCAGCAGTCCACGACTAGCCCCAGATACGCAGTATTTT
CASSPRLAPDTQYF